This T cell receptor beta chain was obtained from a study of T cell responses to AZD1222 COVID-19 vaccine. Profiled with immunoSEQ multiplex PCR; TCRdb holds only in-frame clones, not every one. The sample records around 140,000 clones, 85% to 95% being singletons. This clone was counted a single time. The antigen is unknown. The V segment lost 5 bases and the J segment 5 bases; nucleotides outside the gene matches: 7. CDR3 size: 15 residues. Germline loops: CDR1 SGHAT, CDR2 FQDESV (reference sequence). General study points: The donors showed a predominance of white British ancestry and of females, with possible underestimation of clonal diversity.

Source: peripheral blood, taken after recovery from COVID-19. The chain links TRBV11-1 to TRBJ2-7, with 12 bases matching TRBD2. This clonotype was sampled from an adult who had recovered from COVID-19. This CDR3 reads CASSPLAGGSNEQYF. CDR3 sequence (DNA): TGTGCCAGCAGCCCACTAGCGGGAGGAAGCAACGAGCAGTACTTC. Full variable domain (remainder filled in from reference TRBV11-1 and TRBJ2-7): EAEVAQSPRYKITEKSQAVAFWCDPISGHATLYWYRQILGQGPELLVQFQDESVVDDSQLPKDRFSAERLKGVDSTLKIQPAELGDSAMYLCASSPLAGGSNEQYFGPGTRLTVT.